Listed below are T cell receptor beta chains from one sample, sequenced in a study of blood T cell repertoires in COVID-19. Using immunoSEQ multiplex PCR, the repertoire was profiled, and TCRdb retains in-frame clones only, with some absent. The sample includes some 490,000 clones, 88% of them seen just once. The specimen sequenced was PBMCs or T cells enriched from blood (not recorded which). The receptors originated from a woman in her sixties or seventies who had recovered from COVID-19. Each CDR3 is given without its conserved first and last residue. A D gene is named only where the DNA matches it firmly.

v_call: TRBV10-3; j_call: TRBJ1-2; d_call: NA; cdr3_aa: AISESTGDGYT
v_call: TRBV5-1; j_call: TRBJ2-3; d_call: NA; cdr3_aa: ASSLLGGALDTQY
v_call: TRBV2; j_call: TRBJ1-3; d_call: TRBD1; cdr3_aa: ASKLDRVGNTIY
v_call: TRBV29-1; j_call: TRBJ1-2; d_call: NA; cdr3_aa: SVGEETSTYGYT
v_call: TRBV4-2; j_call: TRBJ1-1; d_call: NA; cdr3_aa: ASSQDLLQVNTEAF
v_call: TRBV9; j_call: TRBJ2-7; d_call: TRBD1; cdr3_aa: ASSVRQGMLYEQY
v_call: TRBV5-1; j_call: TRBJ2-1; d_call: TRBD1; cdr3_aa: ASSLGETGGYNEQF
v_call: TRBV9; j_call: TRBJ2-2; d_call: TRBD2; cdr3_aa: ASSAPPGASGGRNTGELF
v_call: TRBV4-1; j_call: TRBJ2-2; d_call: NA; cdr3_aa: ASSQPPFGGLNTGELF
v_call: TRBV30; j_call: TRBJ2-2; d_call: TRBD2; cdr3_aa: AWSSTRGSYTGELF
v_call: TRBV12-5; j_call: TRBJ2-7; d_call: TRBD2; cdr3_aa: ASGSWIAGGSYEQY
v_call: TRBV5-5; j_call: TRBJ2-2; d_call: TRBD1; cdr3_aa: ASSPLGQGNTGELF